This T cell receptor (beta chain) was captured by sequencing in a study of blood T cells in healthy people across ages. Whole-study results and caveats: Both naive CD4+ cell counts and diversity were greater in long-lived donors than in aged donors.

PCR was performed a second time for roughly 6 to 12 cycles using a sample-barcoded 5' primer and a J-beta primer mix. MiXCR, run by TCRdb on the 5' RACE reads, gives a single entry per CDR3 protein. The data contain around 1,000,000 distinct CDR3 sequences, 20% to 25% of them singletons. A note on this clonotype: Its antigen remains unidentified.

Isolation recovered at least 7 million PBMCs from every sample. The CDR3 consists of 13 residues. V lost 3 bases, J lost 8 bases, and 5 bases stayed unmatched. These same data were also listed under a study on T cells of mothers and their children. That paper adds: All donors were healthy and Caucasian; they were a few mothers and their six children.

This TCR was recovered from a girl under 10 years old in good health. The chain couples TRBV12-3 or TRBV12-4 to TRBJ1-2, with 8 bases fitting TRBD1. The specimen was blood. In DNA, the CDR3 is TGTGCCAGCAGTTTCGCGACAGGGGCCGGCTACACCTTC. Protein sequence: CASSFATGAGYTF.